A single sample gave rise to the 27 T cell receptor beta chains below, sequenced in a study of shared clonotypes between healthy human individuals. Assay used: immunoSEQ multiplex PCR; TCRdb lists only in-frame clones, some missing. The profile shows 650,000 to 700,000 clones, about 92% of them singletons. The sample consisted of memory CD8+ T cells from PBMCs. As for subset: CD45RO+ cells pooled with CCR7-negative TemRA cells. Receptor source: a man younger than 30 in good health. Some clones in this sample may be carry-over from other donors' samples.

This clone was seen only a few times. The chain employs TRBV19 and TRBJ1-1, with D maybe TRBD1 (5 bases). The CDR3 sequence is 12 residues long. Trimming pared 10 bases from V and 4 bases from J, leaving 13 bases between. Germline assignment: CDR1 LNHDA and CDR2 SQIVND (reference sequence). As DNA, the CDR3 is TGTGCCACCACCACAGGTTCCACTGAAGCTTTCTTT. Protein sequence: CATTTGSTEAFF.

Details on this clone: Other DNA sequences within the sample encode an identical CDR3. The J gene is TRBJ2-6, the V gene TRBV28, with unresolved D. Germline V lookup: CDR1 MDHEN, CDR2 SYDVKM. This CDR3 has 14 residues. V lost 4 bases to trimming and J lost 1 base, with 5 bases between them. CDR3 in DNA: TGTGCCAGCAGTTCCCTTTCTGGGGCCAACGTCCTGACTTTC. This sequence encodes CASSSLSGANVLTF.

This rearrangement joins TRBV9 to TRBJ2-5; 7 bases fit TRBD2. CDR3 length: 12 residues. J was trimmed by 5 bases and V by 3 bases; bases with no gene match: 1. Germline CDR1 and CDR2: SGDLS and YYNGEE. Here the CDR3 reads CASSAGGETQYF. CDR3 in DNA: TGTGCCAGCAGCGCCGGGGGGGAGACCCAGTACTTC.

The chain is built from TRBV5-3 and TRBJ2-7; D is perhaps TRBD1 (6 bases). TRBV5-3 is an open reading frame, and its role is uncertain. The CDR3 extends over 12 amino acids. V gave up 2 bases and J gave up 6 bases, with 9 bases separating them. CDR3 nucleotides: TGTGCCAGAAGCTTCACAGGGTCCGAGCAGTACTTC. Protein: CARSFTGSEQYF.

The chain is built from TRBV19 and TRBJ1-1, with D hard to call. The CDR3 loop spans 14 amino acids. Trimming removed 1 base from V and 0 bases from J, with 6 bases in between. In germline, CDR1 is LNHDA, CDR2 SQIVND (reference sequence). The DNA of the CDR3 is TGTGCCAGTAGTATAGGAAATTTGAACACTGAAGCTTTCTTT. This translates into CASSIGNLNTEAFF.

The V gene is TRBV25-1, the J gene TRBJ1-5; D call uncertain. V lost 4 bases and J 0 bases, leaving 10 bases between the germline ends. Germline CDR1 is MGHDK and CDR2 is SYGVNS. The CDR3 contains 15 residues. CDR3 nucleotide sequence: TGTGCCAGCAGTGTAGTTACGGATAGCAATCAGCCCCAGCATTTT. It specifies CASSVVTDSNQPQHF.

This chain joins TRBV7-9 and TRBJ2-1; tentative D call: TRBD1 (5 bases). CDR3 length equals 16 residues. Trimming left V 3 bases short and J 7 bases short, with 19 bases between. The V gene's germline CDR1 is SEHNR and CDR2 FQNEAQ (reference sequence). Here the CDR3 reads CASSLLWRQKLNEQFF. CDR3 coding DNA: TGTGCCAGCAGCTTGTTGTGGAGACAGAAACTAAATGAGCAGTTCTTC.

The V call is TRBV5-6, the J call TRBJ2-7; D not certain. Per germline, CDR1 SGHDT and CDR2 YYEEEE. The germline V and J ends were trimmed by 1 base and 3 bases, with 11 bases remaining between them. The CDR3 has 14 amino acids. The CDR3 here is CASSLFWADYEQYF. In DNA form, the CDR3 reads TGTGCCAGCAGCTTGTTCTGGGCTGACTACGAGCAGTACTTC. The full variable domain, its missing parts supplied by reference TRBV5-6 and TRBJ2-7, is DAGVTQSPTHLIKTRGQQVTLRCSPKSGHDTVSWYQQALGQGPQFIFQYYEEEERQRGNFPDRFSGHQFPNYSSELNVNALLLGDSALYLCASSLFWADYEQYFGPGTRLTVT.

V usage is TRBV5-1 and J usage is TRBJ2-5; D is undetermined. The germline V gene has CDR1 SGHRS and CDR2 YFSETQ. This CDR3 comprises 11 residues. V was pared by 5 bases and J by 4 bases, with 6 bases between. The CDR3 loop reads CASRSGETQYF. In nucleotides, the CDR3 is TGCGCCAGCAGATCTGGAGAGACCCAGTACTTC.

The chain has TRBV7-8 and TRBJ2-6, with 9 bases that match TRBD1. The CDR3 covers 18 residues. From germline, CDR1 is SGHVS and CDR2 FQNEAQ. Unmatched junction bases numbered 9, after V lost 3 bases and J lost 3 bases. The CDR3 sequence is CASSFWTGAPFGANVLTF. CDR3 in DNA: TGTGCCAGCAGCTTTTGGACAGGGGCCCCCTTTGGGGCCAACGTCCTGACTTTC.

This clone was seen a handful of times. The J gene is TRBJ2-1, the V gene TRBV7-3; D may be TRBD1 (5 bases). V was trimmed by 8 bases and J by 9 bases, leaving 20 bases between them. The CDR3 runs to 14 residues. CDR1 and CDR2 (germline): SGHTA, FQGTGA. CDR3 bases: TGTGCCAGCGGTTTGGTGGGCAGGGCGGCTGAGCAGTTCTTC. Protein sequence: CASGLVGRAAEQFF.

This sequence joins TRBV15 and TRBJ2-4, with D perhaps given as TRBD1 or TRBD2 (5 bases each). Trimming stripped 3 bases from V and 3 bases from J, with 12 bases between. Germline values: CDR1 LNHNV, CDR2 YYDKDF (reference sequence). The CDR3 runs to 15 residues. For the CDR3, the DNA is TGTGCCACCAGCAGTGGGGGAGTTTACAAAAACATTCAGTACTTC. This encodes CATSSGGVYKNIQYF.

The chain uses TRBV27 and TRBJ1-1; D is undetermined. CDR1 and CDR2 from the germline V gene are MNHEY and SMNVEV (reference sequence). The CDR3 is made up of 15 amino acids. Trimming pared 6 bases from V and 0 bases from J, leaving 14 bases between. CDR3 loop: CASSRRAVMNTEAFF. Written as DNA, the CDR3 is TGTGCCAGCAGCCGTCGGGCCGTAATGAACACTGAAGCTTTCTTT.

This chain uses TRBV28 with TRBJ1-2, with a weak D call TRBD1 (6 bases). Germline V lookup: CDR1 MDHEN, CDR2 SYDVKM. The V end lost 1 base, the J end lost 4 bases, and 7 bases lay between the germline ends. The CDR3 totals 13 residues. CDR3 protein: CASSLLGAYGYTF. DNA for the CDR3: TGTGCCAGCAGTTTATTGGGGGCCTATGGCTACACCTTC.

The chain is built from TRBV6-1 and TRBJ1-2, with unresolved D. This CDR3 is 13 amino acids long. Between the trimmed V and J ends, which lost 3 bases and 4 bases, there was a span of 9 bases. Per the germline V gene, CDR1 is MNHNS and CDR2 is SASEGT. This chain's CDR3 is CASSDTTFYGYTF. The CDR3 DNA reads TGTGCCAGCAGTGACACCACATTCTATGGCTACACCTTC.

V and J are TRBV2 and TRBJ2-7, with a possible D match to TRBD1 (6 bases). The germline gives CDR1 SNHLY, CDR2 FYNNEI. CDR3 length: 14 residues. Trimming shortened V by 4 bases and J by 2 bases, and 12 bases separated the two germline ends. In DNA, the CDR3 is TGTGCCAGCAGTGTAAAGACAGGACCCTACGAGCAGTACTTC. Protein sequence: CASSVKTGPYEQYF.

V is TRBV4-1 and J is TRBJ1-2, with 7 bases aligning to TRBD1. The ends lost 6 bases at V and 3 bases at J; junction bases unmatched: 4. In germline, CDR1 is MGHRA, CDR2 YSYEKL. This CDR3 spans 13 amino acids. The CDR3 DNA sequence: TGCGCCAGCAGGCAAACAGGGGACTATGGCTACACCTTC. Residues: CASRQTGDYGYTF.

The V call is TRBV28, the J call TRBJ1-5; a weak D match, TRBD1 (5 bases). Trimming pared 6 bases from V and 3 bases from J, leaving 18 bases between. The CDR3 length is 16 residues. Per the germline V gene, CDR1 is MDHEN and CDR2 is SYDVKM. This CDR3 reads CASREERGPLNQPQHF. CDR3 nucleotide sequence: TGTGCCAGCAGGGAAGAACGGGGCCCCCTCAATCAGCCCCAGCATTTT.

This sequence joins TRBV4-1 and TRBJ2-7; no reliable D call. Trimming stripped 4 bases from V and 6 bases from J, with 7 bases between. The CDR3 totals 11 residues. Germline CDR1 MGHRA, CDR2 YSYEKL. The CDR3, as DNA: TGCGCCAGCAGCCCCGGCGCCGAGCAGTACTTC. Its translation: CASSPGAEQYF.

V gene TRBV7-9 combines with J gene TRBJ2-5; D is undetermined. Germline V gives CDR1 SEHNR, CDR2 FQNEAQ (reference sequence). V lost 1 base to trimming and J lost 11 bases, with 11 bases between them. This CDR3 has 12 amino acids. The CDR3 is CASSLGRSFQYF. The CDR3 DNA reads TGTGCCAGCAGCTTAGGTAGGAGTTTTCAGTACTTC.

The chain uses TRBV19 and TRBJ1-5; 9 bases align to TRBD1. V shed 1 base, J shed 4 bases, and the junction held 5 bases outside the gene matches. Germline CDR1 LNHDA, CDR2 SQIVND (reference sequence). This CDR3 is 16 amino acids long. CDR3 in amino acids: CASSIAPGQGNQPQHF. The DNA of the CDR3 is TGTGCCAGTAGTATAGCCCCGGGACAGGGTAATCAGCCCCAGCATTTT.

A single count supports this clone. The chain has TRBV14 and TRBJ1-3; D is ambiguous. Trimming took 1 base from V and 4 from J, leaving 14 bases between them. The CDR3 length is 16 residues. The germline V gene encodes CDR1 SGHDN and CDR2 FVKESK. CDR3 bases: TGTGCCAGCAGCCAAGGAGGGAGGGCGGCCGGAAACACCATATATTTT. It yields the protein CASSQGGRAAGNTIYF.

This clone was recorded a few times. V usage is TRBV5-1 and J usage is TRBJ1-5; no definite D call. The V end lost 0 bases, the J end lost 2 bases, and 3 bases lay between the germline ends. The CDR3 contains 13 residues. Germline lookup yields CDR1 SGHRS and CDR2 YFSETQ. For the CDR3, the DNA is TGCGCCAGCAGCTTGGATCGCAATCAGCCCCAGCATTTT. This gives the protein CASSLDRNQPQHF.

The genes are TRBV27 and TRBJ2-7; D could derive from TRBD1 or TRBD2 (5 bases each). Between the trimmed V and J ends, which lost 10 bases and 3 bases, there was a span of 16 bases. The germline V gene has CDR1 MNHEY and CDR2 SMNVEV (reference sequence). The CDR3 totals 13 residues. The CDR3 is CATQGRNFYEQYF. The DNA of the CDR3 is TGTGCCACCCAGGGACGGAACTTCTACGAGCAGTACTTC.

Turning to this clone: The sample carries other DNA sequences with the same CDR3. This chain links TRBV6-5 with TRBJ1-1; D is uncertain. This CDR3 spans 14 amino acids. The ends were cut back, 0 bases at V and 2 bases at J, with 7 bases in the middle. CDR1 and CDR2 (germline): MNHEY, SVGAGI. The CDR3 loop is CASSYSGENTEAFF. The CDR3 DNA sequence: TGTGCCAGCAGTTACTCTGGGGAAAACACTGAAGCTTTCTTT.

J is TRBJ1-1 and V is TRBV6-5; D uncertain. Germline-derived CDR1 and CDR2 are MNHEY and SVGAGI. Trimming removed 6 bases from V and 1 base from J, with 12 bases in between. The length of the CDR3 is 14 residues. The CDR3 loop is CASSLGFPNTEAFF. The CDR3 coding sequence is TGTGCCAGCAGCCTTGGATTCCCGAACACTGAAGCTTTCTTT.

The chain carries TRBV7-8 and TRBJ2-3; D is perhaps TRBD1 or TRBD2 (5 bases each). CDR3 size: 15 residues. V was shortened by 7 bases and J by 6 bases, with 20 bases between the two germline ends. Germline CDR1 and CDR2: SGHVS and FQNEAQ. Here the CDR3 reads CASTYTGPWGDTQYF. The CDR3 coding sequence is TGTGCCAGCACCTATACCGGCCCTTGGGGGGATACGCAGTATTTT.